Following are 21 T cell receptor beta chains from one sample sequenced in a study of T cell clusters in autoimmune cytopenias. Each sample's input was 250 ng genomic DNA, roughly 40,000 genome equivalents. Multiplex touch-down PCR amplified TRB using TRB-A and TRB-B pools in one tube. TCRdb re-called the multiplex PCR reads; one entry per CDR3 protein, DNA not given. The sample's table shows some 4,900 distinct CDR3 sequences. The data also belong to a second study, concerning T cell repertoires in aging, cancer and after chemotherapy.

The sample taken for sequencing was peripheral blood. The receptors were gathered from a human donor with chronic lymphocytic leukemia. The donor label of this sample is uncertain.

The chain links TRBV19 to TRBJ1-5; TCRdb picks TRBD1, but there is no DNA to check that call. CDR3 size: 15 residues. Germline V CDR1 and CDR2: LNHDA, SQIVND (reference sequence). The CDR3 protein is CASKGGQGGNQPQHF.

The chain employs TRBV5-1 and TRBJ2-1. The CDR3 consists of 12 residues. The germline V gene encodes CDR1 SGHRS and CDR2 YFSETQ. The CDR3 protein is CASSMDGHEQFF.

This clonotype registers medium-sized by frequency. The chain employs TRBV12-3 or TRBV12-4 and TRBJ2-3; TCRdb's assignment of TRBD2 cannot be checked, as there is no DNA. The CDR3 has 18 amino acids. The CDR3 spells CASSPGLAGGPGTDTQYF.

The gene calls are TRBV15 and TRBJ2-5. The CDR3 has 14 amino acids. Germline lookup yields CDR1 LNHNV and CDR2 YYDKDF (reference sequence). CDR3 sequence reads: CATSRGVGFETQYF. Full variable domain (remainder filled in from reference TRBV15 and TRBJ2-5): DAMVIQNPRYQVTQFGKPVTLSCSQTLNHNVMYWYQQKSSQAPKLLFHYYDKDFNNEADTPDNFQSRRPNTSFCFLDIRSPGLGDTAMYLCATSRGVGFETQYFGPGTRLLVL.

The J gene is TRBJ2-3, the V gene TRBV12-3 or TRBV12-4; TCRdb's assignment of TRBD2 cannot be checked, as there is no DNA. The CDR3 sequence is 14 residues long. CDR3 residues: CASRRGEGTDTQYF.

The gene calls are TRBV7-9 and TRBJ1-6; the D gene TCRdb calls, TRBD1, cannot be checked with no DNA. This CDR3 is 15 amino acids long. Germline V lookup: CDR1 SEHNR, CDR2 FQNEAQ (reference sequence). This chain's CDR3 is CASSSQGGNNSPLHF. The full variable domain, with the rest looked up from reference TRBV7-9 and TRBJ1-6, is DTGVSQNPRHKITKRGQNVTFRCDPISEHNRLYWYRQTLGQGPEFLTYFQNEAQLEKSRLLSDRFSAERPKGSFSTLEIQRTEQGDSAMYLCASSSQGGNNSPLHFGNGTRLTVT.

V is TRBV6-5 and J is TRBJ1-1. Germline assignment: CDR1 MNHEY and CDR2 SVGAGI. The CDR3 is 14 amino acids. CDR3 residues: CASSYGQTNTEAFF.

According to its frequency, this clonotype is medium-sized. The genes are TRBV6-5 and TRBJ1-6; there is no DNA to check the TCRdb D call of TRBD1. Germline values: CDR1 MNHEY, CDR2 SVGAGI. The CDR3 contains 12 residues. The CDR3 sequence: CASQQGDSPLHF.

The chain carries TRBV18 and TRBJ2-7; there is no DNA to check the TCRdb D call of TRBD2. The germline gives CDR1 KGHSH, CDR2 LQKENI. The CDR3 contains 15 residues. CDR3 protein: CASSEGLAGGLEQYF.

This clonotype is classed as medium-sized by frequency. The rearrangement links TRBV5-6 to TRBJ2-1; the TRBD1 assignment by TCRdb is unverifiable without DNA. This CDR3 has 14 amino acids. The germline CDR1 and CDR2 sequences are SGHDT and YYEEEE. CDR3 loop: CASSSGTGGNEQFF.

The rearrangement joins TRBV27 to TRBJ1-1; TCRdb names TRBD1, which stays unverified in the absence of DNA. There are 18 residues in the CDR3. Looked up from germline, CDR1 is MNHEY and CDR2 is SMNVEV (reference sequence). This chain's CDR3 is CASRTRRQGTPGNTEAFF.

The J gene is TRBJ1-5, the V gene TRBV5-1; TCRdb lists TRBD1, though no DNA is available to test this call. Germline values: CDR1 SGHRS, CDR2 YFSETQ. The CDR3 covers 18 residues. The CDR3 spells CASSLISPQWGARQPQHF. Based on the CDR3 plus reference TRBV5-1 and TRBJ1-5, the full variable domain is KAGVTQTPRYLIKTRGQQVTLSCSPISGHRSVSWYQQTPGQGLQFLFEYFSETQRNKGNFPGRFSGRQFSNSRSEMNVSTLELGDSALYLCASSLISPQWGARQPQHFGDGTRLSIL.

V gene TRBV7-9 combines with J gene TRBJ2-3; TCRdb's D call, TRBD1, is unchecked because there is no DNA. The germline V gene has CDR1 SEHNR and CDR2 FQNEAQ (reference sequence). The CDR3 totals 14 residues. CDR3 amino acids: CASADRGSTDTQYF.

The chain joins TRBV10-3 to TRBJ1-5. Germline V gene lookup returns CDR1 ENHRY and CDR2 SYGVKD. This CDR3 is 13 amino acids long. The CDR3 region is CASQDPSNQPQHF.

According to its frequency, this clonotype is medium-sized. This chain connects TRBV6-2 or TRBV6-3 to TRBJ1-5; the TRBD1 assignment by TCRdb is unverifiable without DNA. The germline CDR1 and CDR2 sequences are MNHEY and SVGEGT. The CDR3 loop spans 15 amino acids. The CDR3 region is CASRSGGGGYQPQHF.

This rearrangement joins TRBV18 to TRBJ2-3; TCRdb indicates TRBD1, and absent DNA this call remains unverified. The CDR3 spans 17 residues. Germline assignment: CDR1 KGHSH and CDR2 LQKENI. CDR3 sequence: CASSPPDRIHLLDTQYF.

CDR3 in amino acids: CASTEGGGGNQPQHF. This sequence joins TRBV6-2 or TRBV6-3 and TRBJ1-5; lacking DNA, the TRBD1 call made by TCRdb goes unchecked. The germline V gene encodes CDR1 MNHEY and CDR2 SVGEGT. CDR3 length: 15 residues.

This clonotype is deemed medium-sized by its frequency. The V call is TRBV29-1, the J call TRBJ1-1; TCRdb calls TRBD1, which cannot be checked without DNA. Germline V lookup: CDR1 SQVTM, CDR2 ANQGSEA. The CDR3 has 13 amino acids. CDR3 protein: CSVEGTGRTEAFF.

According to its frequency, this clonotype is medium-sized. The CDR3 reads CASSLTSGGAETQYF. V gene TRBV12-3 or TRBV12-4 combines with J gene TRBJ2-5; with no DNA, the TCRdb D assignment of TRBD2 cannot be verified. The CDR3 extends over 15 amino acids.

The V gene is TRBV25-1, the J gene TRBJ2-1; TCRdb's assignment of TRBD1 cannot be checked, as there is no DNA. This CDR3 spans 12 amino acids. Per the germline V gene, CDR1 is MGHDK and CDR2 is SYGVNS. The CDR3 loop reads CASDTGTGNEFF.

This clonotype registers medium-sized by frequency. J is TRBJ2-3 and V is TRBV6-5. The CDR3 length is 12 residues. Per the germline V gene, CDR1 is MNHEY and CDR2 is SVGAGI. CDR3 loop: CASSPATDTQYF.